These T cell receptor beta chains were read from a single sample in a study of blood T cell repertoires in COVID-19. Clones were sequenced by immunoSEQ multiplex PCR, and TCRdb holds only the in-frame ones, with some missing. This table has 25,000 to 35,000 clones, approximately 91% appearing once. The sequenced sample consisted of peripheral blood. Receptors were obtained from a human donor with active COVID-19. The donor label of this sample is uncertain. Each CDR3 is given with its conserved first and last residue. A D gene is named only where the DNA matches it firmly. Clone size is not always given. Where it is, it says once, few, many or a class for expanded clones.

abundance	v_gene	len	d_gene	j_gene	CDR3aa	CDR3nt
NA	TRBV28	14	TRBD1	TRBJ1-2	CASSFGQEAYGYTF	TGTGCCAGCAGTTTCGGACAGGAGGCCTATGGCTACACCTTC
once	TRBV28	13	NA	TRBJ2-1	CASSLEVYNEQFF	TGTGCCAGCAGTTTGGAGGTTTACAATGAGCAGTTCTTC
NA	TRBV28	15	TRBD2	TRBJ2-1	CASRPSGLADNEQFF	TGTGCCAGCAGGCCCTCCGGACTAGCAGACAATGAGCAGTTCTTC
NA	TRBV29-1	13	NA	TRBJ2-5	CSVEDPGSETQYF	TGCAGCGTTGAAGATCCAGGGTCGGAGACCCAGTACTTC
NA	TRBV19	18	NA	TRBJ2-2	CASSAMGRPVGGTGELFF	TGTGCCAGTAGCGCAATGGGACGGCCGGTGGGGGGCACCGGGGAGCTGTTTTTT
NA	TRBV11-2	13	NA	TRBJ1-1	CASSPLTRPEAFF	TGTGCCAGCAGCCCCCTTACGAGGCCTGAAGCTTTCTTT
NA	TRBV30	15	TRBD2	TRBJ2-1	CAWAIAGGVYNEQFF	TGTGCCTGGGCCATAGCGGGAGGGGTATACAATGAGCAGTTCTTC
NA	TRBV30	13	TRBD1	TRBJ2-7	CAWSTQTGGRQYF	TGTGCCTGGAGTACGCAGACAGGGGGTCGGCAGTACTTC
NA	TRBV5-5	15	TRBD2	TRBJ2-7	CASSLRAGGPREQYF	TGTGCCAGCAGCTTGAGAGCGGGAGGGCCAAGGGAGCAGTACTTC
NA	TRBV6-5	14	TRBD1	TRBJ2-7	CASTAPGQGYEQYF	TGTGCCAGCACCGCTCCCGGACAGGGCTACGAGCAGTACTTC
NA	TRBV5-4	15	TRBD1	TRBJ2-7	CASSSKDRQLYEQYF	TGTGCCAGCAGCTCTAAGGACAGGCAACTGTACGAGCAGTACTTC
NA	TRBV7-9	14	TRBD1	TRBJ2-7	CASSARQGAYEQYF	TGTGCCAGCAGCGCTAGACAGGGGGCCTACGAGCAGTACTTC
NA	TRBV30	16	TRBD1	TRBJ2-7	CAWRPTGSSFVNEQYF	TGTGCCTGGAGGCCGACAGGGAGTTCCTTTGTCAACGAGCAGTACTTC
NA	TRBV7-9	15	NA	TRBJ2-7	CASSLGAPGDYEQYF	TGTGCCAGCAGCTTAGGGGCCCCTGGTGACTACGAGCAGTACTTC
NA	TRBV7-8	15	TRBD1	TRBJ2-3	CASIGDRGIADTQYF	TGTGCCAGCATTGGGGACAGGGGAATAGCAGATACGCAGTATTTT
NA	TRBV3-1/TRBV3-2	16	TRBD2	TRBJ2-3	CASSQYLAGAGDTQYF	TGTGCCAGCAGCCAATACCTAGCGGGGGCCGGAGATACGCAGTATTTT
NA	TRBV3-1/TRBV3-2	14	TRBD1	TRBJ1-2	CASSQRQGNDGYTF	TGTGCCAGCAGCCAGAGACAGGGGAACGATGGCTACACCTTC
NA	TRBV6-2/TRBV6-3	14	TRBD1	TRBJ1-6	CASSYDRGNSPLHF	TGTGCCAGCAGTTACGACAGGGGCAATTCACCCCTCCACTTT
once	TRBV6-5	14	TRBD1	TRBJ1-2	CASSRQGGGYGYTF	TGTGCCAGCAGTAGACAGGGAGGAGGCTATGGCTACACCTTC
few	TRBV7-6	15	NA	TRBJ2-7	CASSLFSRNLDEQYF	TGTGCCAGCAGCTTATTTTCCAGGAACCTCGACGAGCAGTACTTC